This TCR beta chain emerged from a study of human T cells and chemical hapten exposure (dated by TCRdb to the early 2020s). In terms of the full investigation: For sensitization, 2% DPC in acetone was applied to a roughly 2 cm by roughly 2 cm area of upper inner arm skin. Weekly therapeutic DPC doses were additionally applied to the scalp of patients throughout the roughly 23-week study period. Patch testing was done on the upper back using Finn chambers containing 0.01% DPC, and results were scored after 6 days according to International Contact Dermatitis Research Group standards. The mostly female patient cohort included alopecia areata with under or over 50% scalp involvement, alopecia totalis and alopecia universalis. Libraries were combined into a pool for sequencing, and differences in TCR yield between samples came mainly from small differences in library volumes within the pool. Peripheral blood TCR repertoire changes were tracked in vivo in alopecia patients during primary and secondary sensitization to the hapten diphenylcyclopropenone (DPC). Blood was sampled from patients pre-sensitization (week 0) and at 2, 6 and about 24 weeks after DPC sensitization. Blood for TCR sequencing was provided by twenty-nine alopecia patients at one to four time points (pre-sensitization, 2, 6 and 24 weeks). General findings and caveats noted by the study authors: DPC sensitization did not change the number of TCRs with a frequency above 1 in 1000, and there was no evidence of changes in global repertoire structure. Significantly more large CDR3 similarity clusters were formed by expanded TCRs than by pre-sensitization or healthy control sets, consistent with antigen-driven responses. Because all patients had alopecia, a presumed autoimmune disease, the immune response of the patients might differ from that of healthy individuals. Patch test score was positively correlated with the number of PT1 expanded TCRs, with significance at thresholds 8, 16 and 32 but not at 4. Repeated subsampling changed both the strength of the expansion versus patch-test correlation and the threshold at which that correlation became significant.

Ends trimmed: V by 6 bases, J by 3 bases; bases unmatched to a gene: 12. The CDR3 starts with the cysteine, ends with the phenylalanine, and has 18 residues. The kept DNA is CDR3 alone, 54 bases in frame from the first base. The intended sense of this specimen's time point label: patch test 3, about 24 weeks after DPC sensitization. Interpreted using the paper, the treatment or condition label stands for: therapeutic diphenylcyclopropenone sensitization with weekly scalp DPC. At each patch-test visit, blood was drawn before the patch test was applied. Patients were considered eligible if aged 18 to 70, diagnosed with alopecia and deemed suitable for DPC therapy, and patients were excluded if pregnant. Total RNA was extracted from unfractionated whole blood collected in Tempus Blood RNA tubes. Comment on this clonotype: Its recognized antigen is unknown. Per-base quality was not reported, and no clone a single base away is much larger than it.

The receptor library was made with RACE. The sequencer listed for this sample is NextSeq 500. Library preparation attached unique molecular identifiers to individual cDNA molecules for quantitative, reproducible TCR counting. For every blood RNA sample, sequencing covered both the TCR alpha and TCR beta chains. Concerning the study's data processing: The median number of TCRs per sample was 85,000 to 100,000, ranging from 23,224 to 690,600. The Decombinator software suite was used to annotate the V, J and CDR3 of the TCR reads. For PS versus PT1 abundance plots, all samples were subsampled to the same number of TCRs (28,000). TCRs were defined as expanded if absent before sensitization and observed at least eight times at the 2-week time point. TCRdb passed the public sequencing reads through fastp at Q25 and MiXCR, retaining productive beta sequences. Entries are consolidated by CDR3 protein sequence, retaining the most common genes and DNA. For this entry, the V and J calls and clone size follow TCRdb and not the study's own pipeline. Recorded for this sample are around 110,000 distinct CDR3 sequences; around 10% of them occurred a single time. The top ten clones comprise under 2.5% of the sample.

This specimen was whole blood, taken in connection with sensitization to the hapten diphenylcyclopropenone (DPC). This receptor was obtained from a woman aged 45-65 years with alopecia areata. Some clones in this sample may be carry-over from other donors' samples. The chain is made from TRBV12-3 or TRBV12-4 and TRBJ2-3; TRBD2 lines up with 13 middle nucleotides. DNA sequence: TGTGCCAGCAGCCCTCAACTAGCGGGAGGGTCTGGGACAGATACGCAGTATTTT. The resulting protein is CASSPQLAGGSGTDTQYF.